The T cell receptor (beta chain) under discussion was sequenced for a study of blood T cell repertoires in COVID-19. The CDR3 extends over 15 amino acids. The V gene lost 0 bases and the J gene lost 8 bases, with 14 bases spanning the gap. In germline, CDR1 is LGHNT, CDR2 FRNRAP. Data came from immunoSEQ multiplex PCR; TCRdb stores just in-frame clones and leaves some out. The sample lists roughly 250,000 clones, around 89% occurring once. The receptor was derived from a woman in her 40s who had recovered from COVID-19. V and J are TRBV12-5 and TRBJ2-1; a weak D match, TRBD2 (6 bases). Sequencing was done on a sample of peripheral blood. CDR3 in amino acids: CASGLVLGGTYEQFF. In DNA form, the CDR3 reads TGTGCTAGTGGTTTGGTACTCGGGGGTACCTATGAGCAGTTCTTC. Combining the CDR3 with reference TRBV12-5 and TRBJ2-1 gives the whole variable domain DARVTQTPRHKVTEMGQEVTMRCQPILGHNTVFWYRQTMMQGLELLAYFRNRAPLDDSGMPKDRFSAEMPDATLATLKIQPSEPRDSAVYFCASGLVLGGTYEQFFGPGTRLTVL.